These T cell receptor beta chains were read from a single sample in a study of T cell responses to AZD1222 COVID-19 vaccine. Assay used: immunoSEQ multiplex PCR; TCRdb lists only in-frame clones, some missing. The table records nearly 110,000 clones, nearly 90% of them present only once. Material: peripheral blood, obtained 28 days after the second AZD1222 dose. Source of these receptors: an adult who received the AZD1222 COVID-19 vaccine. The CDR3 runs from the conserved cysteine through the conserved F or W. D genes are given only for firm matches. The size entry is marked missing in some rows and otherwise reads once, few, many or a size class.

clone_size	v_call	j_call	d_call	cdr3_aa	cdr3_nt
-	TRBV18	TRBJ1-2	-	CASSPQAGNDGYTF	TGTGCCAGCTCACCACAAGCAGGGAATGATGGCTACACCTTC
-	TRBV27	TRBJ1-2	-	CASSSGTTRRDYGYTF	TGTGCCAGCAGTTCCGGGACCACCCGTCGAGACTATGGCTACACCTTC
-	TRBV6-5	TRBJ1-2	-	CASSYRSGNGYTF	TGTGCCAGCAGTTACAGGTCAGGAAATGGCTACACCTTC
-	TRBV10-3	TRBJ2-7	-	CATEGADYEQYF	TGTGCCACTGAAGGGGCAGACTACGAGCAGTACTTC
-	TRBV18	TRBJ1-5	TRBD1	CASSPGQGSSQPQHF	TGTGCCAGCTCACCTGGACAGGGGTCCTCTCAGCCCCAGCATTTT
-	TRBV6-2/TRBV6-3	TRBJ2-7	-	CASSYFVSEQYF	TGTGCCAGCAGTTACTTCGTGAGCGAGCAGTACTTC
-	TRBV7-9	TRBJ2-5	-	CASSRIDGETRTQYF	TGTGCCAGCAGTCGTATTGACGGGGAGACGAGGACCCAGTACTTC
-	TRBV6-6	TRBJ2-3	TRBD2	CASSRQPNSRGGGGNTQYF	TGTGCCAGCAGTCGTCAACCTAACTCGAGAGGCGGGGGTGGAAATACGCAGTATTTT
-	TRBV4-1	TRBJ2-7	-	CASSQVKDSYEQYF	TGCGCCAGCAGCCAAGTCAAGGACTCCTACGAGCAGTACTTC
-	TRBV29-1	TRBJ1-1	-	CSVATTEAFF	TGCAGCGTTGCTACTACTGAAGCTTTCTTT
-	TRBV6-5	TRBJ2-4	-	CASSQGSGIQYF	TGTGCCAGCAGTCAGGGCTCGGGCATTCAGTACTTC
-	TRBV11-1	TRBJ2-3	TRBD2	CASSLAVAGGPDTQYF	TGTGCCAGCAGCTTAGCGGTCGCGGGGGGGCCAGATACGCAGTATTTT
few	TRBV9	TRBJ1-2	TRBD1	CASSVNEQGFDGYTF	TGTGCCAGCAGCGTCAATGAACAGGGGTTCGATGGCTACACCTTC
-	TRBV6-5	TRBJ1-3	-	CASSYSQDLPGNTIYF	TGTGCCAGCAGTTACTCGCAGGACCTTCCTGGAAACACCATATATTTT
-	TRBV5-4	TRBJ2-7	TRBD1	CASSPGQGAYEQYF	TGTGCCAGCAGCCCTGGACAGGGGGCCTACGAGCAGTACTTC
-	TRBV7-2	TRBJ2-7	TRBD1	CASSFDRGAMYEQYF	TGTGCCAGCAGTTTTGACAGGGGCGCGATGTACGAGCAGTACTTC
-	TRBV7-6	TRBJ2-7	-	CASSRKGQLNGYEQYF	TGTGCCAGCAGCCGAAAAGGACAGTTAAACGGCTACGAGCAGTACTTC
-	TRBV21-1	TRBJ1-2	-	CASGLQGPDANYGYTF	TGTGCCAGCGGTTTGCAAGGGCCAGATGCTAACTATGGCTACACCTTC
-	TRBV7-9	TRBJ1-1	-	CASSLHWEGNTEAFF	TGTGCCAGCAGCTTGCACTGGGAGGGGAACACTGAAGCTTTCTTT
-	TRBV2	TRBJ2-5	-	CASSDKGLYQETQYF	TGTGCCAGCAGTGATAAGGGCCTTTACCAAGAGACCCAGTACTTC
-	TRBV2	TRBJ2-2	-	CASSVVSGNTGELFF	TGTGCCAGCAGTGTAGTTAGCGGAAACACCGGGGAGCTGTTTTTT
-	TRBV20-1	TRBJ1-1	-	CSASSNTEAFF	TGCAGTGCTAGCTCGAACACTGAAGCTTTCTTT
-	TRBV5-4	TRBJ2-7	TRBD1	CASSIGRDRRYEQYF	TGTGCCAGCAGCATTGGTAGGGACAGGCGTTACGAGCAGTACTTC
-	TRBV19	TRBJ2-5	TRBD2	CASSPRLAGGKYQETQYF	TGTGCCAGTAGTCCCCGACTAGCGGGGGGGAAGTACCAAGAGACCCAGTACTTC
-	TRBV9	TRBJ2-1	-	CASSLTALGDEQFF	TGTGCCAGCAGCTTGACAGCTTTGGGGGATGAGCAGTTCTTC
-	TRBV7-2	TRBJ1-5	-	CASSLVGTAGSQPQHF	TGTGCCAGCAGCTTAGTGGGGACGGCGGGTAGTCAGCCCCAGCATTTT
few	TRBV5-4	TRBJ2-7	TRBD2	CASSPTSGEASSYEQYF	TGTGCCAGCAGCCCGACTAGCGGGGAGGCGAGCTCCTACGAGCAGTACTTC
-	TRBV7-9	TRBJ2-7	-	CASSKPGPSSYEQYF	TGTGCCAGCAGCAAACCCGGCCCGTCCTCCTACGAGCAGTACTTC
-	TRBV9	TRBJ1-1	-	CASSPREIRSEAFF	TGTGCCAGCAGCCCAAGAGAAATTCGATCTGAAGCTTTCTTT
-	TRBV11-2	TRBJ1-2	-	CASSFSRHGYWYGYTF	TGTGCCAGCAGCTTTTCTCGGCATGGGTATTGGTATGGCTACACCTTC
-	TRBV19	TRBJ1-1	-	CASSMGQGRTEAFF	TGTGCCAGTAGTATGGGCCAGGGGCGGACTGAAGCTTTCTTT
-	TRBV29-1	TRBJ2-7	TRBD1	CSVSPRRTGSGEQYF	TGCAGCGTTTCACCCCGGCGGACAGGGTCCGGGGAGCAGTACTTC
-	TRBV28	TRBJ1-2	TRBD1	CASSVGQGDGYTF	TGTGCCAGCAGTGTCGGACAGGGGGATGGCTACACCTTC
-	TRBV5-5	TRBJ1-2	-	CASSLTGGLSYGYTF	TGTGCCAGCAGCTTGACCGGGGGACTCAGCTATGGCTACACCTTC
-	TRBV3-1/TRBV3-2	TRBJ2-7	TRBD1	CASSQADRGRDEQYF	TGTGCCAGCAGCCAAGCGGACAGGGGGAGGGACGAGCAGTACTTC
once	TRBV7-8	TRBJ1-1	-	CATGIGDLNTEAFF	TGTGCCACCGGTATTGGTGATCTGAACACTGAAGCTTTCTTT
-	TRBV7-8	TRBJ2-5	TRBD1	CASSLVWYRGRVETQYF	TGTGCCAGCAGCTTAGTTTGGTACAGGGGGCGAGTAGAGACCCAGTACTTC
-	TRBV7-6	TRBJ2-2	-	CASSSSRNTGELFF	TGTGCCAGCAGCTCGAGTAGAAACACCGGGGAGCTGTTTTTT
-	TRBV7-8	TRBJ1-5	-	CASSLDMGGDQPQHF	TGTGCCAGCAGCTTAGATATGGGAGGGGATCAGCCCCAGCATTTT
-	TRBV6-5	TRBJ2-7	TRBD1	CASSHGTGRGYEQYF	TGTGCCAGCAGTCATGGGACAGGGAGGGGGTACGAGCAGTACTTC
-	TRBV5-4	TRBJ1-2	TRBD1	CASSNRQGSYGYTF	TGTGCCAGCAGCAACCGACAGGGTTCCTATGGCTACACCTTC